The next 3 T cell receptor beta chains were all read from a single sample in a study of OX40 agonist ivuxolimab in advanced cancers. Profiling relied on immunoSEQ multiplex PCR, and the TCRdb table lists in-frame clones only, not all of them. The sample carries about 13,000 clones, 65% to 80% recorded once. The sequences come from CD4+ or CD8+ T cells sorted from blood, collected in a trial of the OX40 agonist ivuxolimab. The receptors stem from an adult with an advanced solid tumor such as melanoma, head and neck, liver or kidney cancer.

This clone was recorded many times. This chain uses TRBV29-1 with TRBJ2-2; no reliable D call. Trimming removed 4 bases at V and 3 bases at J, with 3 bases between. Germline values: CDR1 SQVTM, CDR2 ANQGSEA. The CDR3 runs 11 residues. For the CDR3, the DNA is TGCAGCGTTGGTGACACCGGGGAGCTGTTTTTT. Residues: CSVGDTGELFF.

The chain is built from TRBV28 and TRBJ1-1; D not certain. V lost 1 base and J lost 1, with 10 bases in between. Germline lookup yields CDR1 MDHEN and CDR2 SYDVKM. CDR3 length equals 15 residues. For the CDR3, the DNA is TGTGCCAGCAGTTTATTTCGGGTTTCGAACACTGAAGCTTTCTTT. This codes for CASSLFRVSNTEAFF.

The chain is built from TRBV13 and TRBJ2-7; TRBD1 aligns across 7 bases. This CDR3 is 13 amino acids long. The trim removed 8 bases at V and 9 bases at J, leaving 13 bases unmatched. Germline V gives CDR1 PRHDT, CDR2 FYEKMQ (reference sequence). CDR3 DNA: TGTGCCAGCGGCCAAGGGACAGTAGGTTGGCAGTACTTC. Translation: CASGQGTVGWQYF.